This TCR beta chain was found in a study of T cells in Graves' hyperthyroidism and ophthalmopathy. Exclusion of patients followed from uncontrolled infection, other autoimmune disease, pregnancy or lactation. Points from the study as a whole: Most thyroid clonotypes with frequency above 0.001 were detected in blood.

In regard to this clonotype: Antigen unknown.

In germline, CDR1 is MNHEY, CDR2 SMNVEV (reference sequence). V was clipped by 2 bases and J by 1 base, with 12 bases between them. The CDR3 runs to 16 residues. Regions amplified from RNA transcripts were the TCR beta CDR3 regions. First-round RT-PCR of the TCR CDR3 relied on the HTBI primer set. TCRdb passed the multiplex PCR reads through MiXCR, listing each CDR3 protein once. The sample holds about 350,000 distinct CDR3 sequences, roughly 15% seen once. This sequence originates from a woman aged 60-70 years with Graves' ophthalmopathy. Sequences were obtained from blood. The chain recombines TRBV27 with TRBJ1-5; possibly TRBD1 for D (6 bases). Written as DNA, the CDR3 is TGTGCCAGCAGTTTAGAAGGACAGTCAAGCAATCAGCCCCAGCATTTT. Translation gives CASSLEGQSSNQPQHF.